The clone carrying this TCR beta chain was detected once. What it recognizes is unknown. The V end lost 5 bases, the J end lost 4 bases, and 13 bases lay between the germline ends. Per the germline V gene, CDR1 is SGDLS and CDR2 is YYNGEE. This CDR3 spans 13 amino acids. TCRdb itself ran the 5' RACE reads through MiXCR, one entry per CDR3 protein. This repertoire shows roughly 510,000 distinct CDR3 sequences, roughly 17% found once; its top ten account for just over 8%. The sample is drawn from a study of T-cell memory formation after mild COVID-19. Study details: Clusters were largely donor specific.

Study observations and caveats: Clones that shrank (day 15 to 85) were balanced CD4/CD8, whereas later expanders leaned CD4+.

The TCR was taken from an adult woman who had mild COVID-19 (a few samples of this study predate the infection). Cell type and time point are not known. The sample taken for sequencing was PBMCs or a T cell subset sorted from them (not recorded which). The rearrangement joins TRBV9 to TRBJ2-7; D might be TRBD1 or TRBD2, each matching 5 bases. CDR3 region: CASREDMGYEQYF. The CDR3 coding sequence is TGTGCCAGCAGGGAGGACATGGGATACGAGCAGTACTTC.